A selection of T cell receptor beta chains follows, all from one sample in a study of OX40 agonist ivuxolimab in advanced cancers. The assay was immunoSEQ multiplex PCR, and TCRdb's table has in-frame clones only and misses some. The sample includes about 96,000 clones, approximately 80% seen only once; the top ten take roughly 5.2%. The input for sequencing was CD4+ or CD8+ T cells sorted from blood, taken in a trial of the OX40 agonist ivuxolimab. Every receptor here comes from an adult with an advanced solid tumor such as melanoma, head and neck, liver or kidney cancer. The CDR3 runs from the conserved cysteine through the conserved F or W. D genes are given only for firm matches. The listing skips clone size in some rows; elsewhere it reads once, few, many or a size class.

TRBV9	TRBJ2-3	-	TRBD2	CASSGPPSGSRADTQYF	TGTGCCAGCAGCGGACCCCCGAGCGGGAGTAGGGCAGATACGCAGTATTTT
TRBV20-1	TRBJ1-1	-	-	CSAKALTEAFF	TGCAGTGCTAAGGCCTTAACTGAAGCTTTCTTT
TRBV5-1	TRBJ2-1	-	TRBD1	CASSLVGTGDYNEQFF	TGCGCCAGCAGCTTGGTTGGGACAGGGGACTACAATGAGCAGTTCTTC
TRBV9	TRBJ2-1	-	-	CASSVSGDNYNEQFF	TGTGCCAGCAGCGTATCAGGGGATAACTACAATGAGCAGTTCTTC
TRBV5-1	TRBJ2-7	-	TRBD2	CASSLVLAGVEQYF	TGCGCCAGCAGCTTGGTTCTGGCGGGAGTCGAGCAGTACTTC
TRBV10-2	TRBJ2-1	-	-	CASSDDGVNEQFF	TGCGCCAGCAGTGATGATGGGGTCAATGAGCAGTTCTTC
TRBV9	TRBJ2-1	-	-	CASSVEGKSYNEQFF	TGTGCCAGCAGCGTAGAAGGGAAGTCCTACAATGAGCAGTTCTTC
TRBV4-2	TRBJ1-3	-	-	CASSPSLSGNTIYF	TGTGCCAGCAGCCCTAGTCTCTCTGGAAACACCATATATTTT
TRBV28	TRBJ1-2	-	-	CASSLEDYGYTF	TGTGCCAGCAGTTTAGAGGACTATGGCTACACCTTC
TRBV6-5	TRBJ1-1	-	-	CASTTGGGDTEAFF	TGTGCCAGCACCACCGGGGGGGGTGACACTGAAGCTTTCTTT
TRBV6-5	TRBJ1-2	-	-	CASSYDPSNYGYTF	TGTGCCAGCAGTTACGACCCTTCGAACTATGGCTACACCTTC
TRBV7-2	TRBJ2-3	-	-	CASSASGTWGDTQYF	TGTGCCAGCAGCGCCAGCGGTACTTGGGGAGATACGCAGTATTTT
TRBV18	TRBJ1-1	once	TRBD1	CASSPGQGATEAFF	TGTGCCAGCTCACCAGGCCAGGGGGCCACTGAAGCTTTCTTT
TRBV7-9	TRBJ1-5	few	-	CASSLGTGSVNQPQHF	TGTGCCAGCAGCTTGGGAACGGGGTCGGTCAATCAGCCCCAGCATTTT
TRBV5-1	TRBJ2-7	-	TRBD2	CASSLSGGPYEQYF	TGCGCCAGCAGCCTTAGCGGGGGGCCCTACGAGCAGTACTTC
TRBV27	TRBJ2-7	once	TRBD1	CASRLTGATYEQYF	TGTGCCAGCAGGCTGACAGGGGCCACCTACGAGCAGTACTTC
TRBV11-2	TRBJ2-7	-	-	CASSGNYEQYF	TGTGCCAGCAGCGGCAACTACGAGCAGTACTTC
TRBV9	TRBJ2-2	-	TRBD1	CASSARDRGSGELFF	TGTGCCAGCAGCGCTCGGGACAGGGGATCCGGGGAGCTGTTTTTT
TRBV19	TRBJ2-6	-	TRBD2	CASSIRLAGLSGANVLTF	TGTGCCAGTAGTATAAGGTTAGCGGGCCTCTCTGGGGCCAACGTCCTGACTTTC
TRBV6-5	TRBJ2-1	-	TRBD1	CASSPGTGAYNEQFF	TGTGCCAGCAGCCCGGGGACAGGGGCGTACAATGAGCAGTTCTTC
TRBV5-4	TRBJ2-2	-	-	CASSPGTQNTGELFF	TGTGCCAGCAGCCCCGGGACCCAGAACACCGGGGAGCTGTTTTTT
TRBV5-1	TRBJ2-5	-	-	CASSLERGPGQTSQETQYF	TGCGCCAGCAGCTTGGAACGGGGGCCTGGGCAGACATCCCAAGAGACCCAGTACTTC
TRBV5-1	TRBJ1-2	-	-	CASSLTTGTSYGYTF	TGCGCCAGCAGCTTGACAACAGGGACTAGCTATGGCTACACCTTC
TRBV6-6	TRBJ2-4	-	TRBD2	CASSGTSGIAKNIQYF	TGTGCCAGCAGCGGGACTAGCGGGATAGCCAAAAACATTCAGTACTTC
TRBV30	TRBJ1-1	-	-	CAWSPSGAQAFF	TGTGCCTGGAGTCCCAGCGGGGCCCAAGCTTTCTTT
TRBV4-3	TRBJ2-3	-	-	CASSQDRAQGSTDTQYF	TGCGCCAGCAGCCAAGACCGTGCACAGGGTAGCACAGATACGCAGTATTTT
TRBV7-6	TRBJ1-1	-	-	CASSKGRVETTEAFF	TGTGCCAGCAGCAAAGGACGGGTCGAGACCACTGAAGCTTTCTTT
TRBV27	TRBJ1-6	-	-	CASSWANSPLHF	TGTGCCAGCAGTTGGGCTAATTCACCCCTCCACTTT
TRBV6-4	TRBJ2-7	-	TRBD1	CASSETQGAIPFYEQYF	TGTGCCAGCAGCGAGACACAGGGGGCGATTCCCTTCTACGAGCAGTACTTC
TRBV11-2	TRBJ1-1	-	-	CASSLSGTREAFF	TGTGCCAGCAGCTTATCCGGGACACGTGAAGCTTTCTTT
TRBV7-3	TRBJ2-7	-	TRBD2	CASSLGGRSYEQYF	TGTGCCAGCAGCTTAGGCGGGAGGAGCTACGAGCAGTACTTC
TRBV19	TRBJ1-1	-	TRBD1	CASKGWTGAFNTEAFF	TGTGCCAGTAAGGGCTGGACAGGGGCTTTCAACACTGAAGCTTTCTTT
TRBV7-3	TRBJ1-2	few	-	CASSPGTNGYTF	TGTGCCAGCAGTCCCGGGACAAATGGCTACACCTTC
TRBV5-1	TRBJ2-3	-	-	CASTLLGGVESTDTQYF	TGCGCCAGCACCCTCCTCGGGGGTGTCGAAAGTACAGATACGCAGTATTTT
TRBV15	TRBJ2-3	-	-	CATSRDPGTDTQYF	TGTGCCACCAGCAGAGACCCTGGGACAGATACGCAGTATTTT
TRBV19	TRBJ1-5	-	-	CASSPPDRSRNQPQHF	TGTGCCAGTAGTCCCCCGGACCGGTCACGGAATCAGCCCCAGCATTTT
TRBV19	TRBJ1-6	-	-	CASRRGGDNSPLHF	TGTGCCAGTAGACGGGGGGGTGATAATTCACCCCTCCACTTT
TRBV6-6	TRBJ1-1	-	-	CASSYSGRDTEAFF	TGTGCCAGCAGTTACTCGGGACGGGACACTGAAGCTTTCTTT
TRBV25-1	TRBJ1-5	few	TRBD1	CASSDWTGDQPQHF	TGTGCCAGCAGTGATTGGACAGGGGATCAGCCCCAGCATTTT
TRBV5-1	TRBJ1-1	-	-	CASSLVSGKTEAFF	TGCGCCAGCAGCTTGGTTTCAGGGAAAACTGAAGCTTTCTTT
TRBV11-2	TRBJ1-4	-	-	CASSRRTAPNEKLFF	TGTGCCAGCAGCCGCCGGACAGCGCCTAATGAAAAACTGTTTTTT
TRBV30	TRBJ1-2	few	-	CAWSPGLGLNGYTF	TGTGCCTGGAGTCCTGGACTGGGACTAAATGGCTACACCTTC
TRBV5-8	TRBJ1-2	once	TRBD1	CASILGQVYGYTF	TGTGCCAGCATCCTCGGACAGGTCTATGGCTACACCTTC
TRBV5-6	TRBJ1-4	-	TRBD1	CASSPRGTGAATNEKLFF	TGTGCCAGCAGCCCGAGGGGGACAGGGGCTGCAACTAATGAAAAACTGTTTTTT
TRBV7-9	TRBJ2-1	few	TRBD2	CASSPKKRLAAYNEQFF	TGTGCCAGCAGCCCTAAGAAGAGGCTAGCGGCTTACAATGAGCAGTTCTTC
TRBV9	TRBJ2-7	-	-	CASSVGYRAYEQYF	TGTGCCAGCAGCGTGGGGTACAGAGCCTACGAGCAGTACTTC
TRBV12-5	TRBJ2-2	-	TRBD2	CASGRAWEGTTGELFF	TGTGCTAGTGGCCGCGCGTGGGAGGGGACCACCGGGGAGCTGTTTTTT
TRBV5-1	TRBJ1-2	-	TRBD1	CASSWTGNAGYTF	TGCGCCAGCAGCTGGACAGGGAACGCTGGCTACACCTTC
TRBV29-1	TRBJ2-7	-	-	CSALVGRRYEQYF	TGCAGCGCCCTTGTGGGACGTCGCTACGAGCAGTACTTC
TRBV6-5	TRBJ2-3	-	-	CASSYLRERTDTQYF	TGTGCCAGCAGTTACCTTAGGGAGAGAACAGATACGCAGTATTTT
TRBV19	TRBJ2-3	-	-	CASSIDSRGLRTDTQYF	TGTGCCAGTAGTATAGACAGCCGGGGACTTCGCACAGATACGCAGTATTTT
TRBV5-1	TRBJ1-6	-	TRBD1	CASSLVGTGTGESPLHF	TGCGCCAGCAGCTTGGTCGGAACCGGGACAGGGGAGTCACCCCTCCACTTT
TRBV15	TRBJ2-7	-	TRBD1	CATSRDEGAYYEQYF	TGTGCCACCAGCAGAGACGAGGGGGCTTACTACGAGCAGTACTTC
TRBV4-1	TRBJ2-7	-	-	CASSQGDSNYEQYF	TGCGCCAGCAGCCAAGGGGATAGCAACTACGAGCAGTACTTC
TRBV5-1	TRBJ2-1	once	-	CASRSDVSSYNEQFF	TGCGCCAGCAGGTCCGACGTGAGCTCCTACAATGAGCAGTTCTTC
TRBV27	TRBJ2-1	-	-	CASSLAGSSYNEQFF	TGTGCCAGCAGTTTAGCGGGGAGCTCCTACAATGAGCAGTTCTTC
TRBV20-1	TRBJ2-7	-	-	CSARGEIEQYF	TGCAGTGCTAGAGGCGAAATCGAGCAGTACTTC
TRBV5-1	TRBJ2-4	-	-	CASSLGSPAKNIQYF	TGCGCCAGCAGCTTGGGATCCCCAGCCAAAAACATTCAGTACTTC
TRBV19	TRBJ2-7	-	-	CASSLRTEVSYEQYF	TGTGCCAGTAGTCTACGGACGGAGGTCTCCTACGAGCAGTACTTC
TRBV5-1	TRBJ2-5	-	-	CASSIRDETQYF	TGCGCCAGCAGCATCAGAGACGAGACCCAGTACTTC